Given below is one T cell receptor (beta chain) in context. J lost 1 base, V lost 3 bases, and 1 base had no gene match. CDR1 KGHDR and CDR2 SFDVKD come from the germline V gene. CDR3 length: 15 amino acids. Original data processing: For nucleated cells, counts were estimated from reference gene primer amplification. Some clones are missing from TCRdb's copy, which holds only in-frame ones; the method was immunoSEQ multiplex PCR. From that table come the V and J calls and clone size; the DNA was used to work out D and trimming. The sample includes 250,000 to 400,000 clones, around 86% of them seen just once. All enrollees were about 18 to 89 years old and from fewer than 30 US areas. Cohort 3 recovery required two negative PCRs, clearance, or symptom resolution. These data come from a study of blood T cell repertoires in COVID-19. Turning to the study itself: Sources were T cells, B-cell-depleted T cells, or PBMCs; the material itself was cDNA or gDNA.

The source is a man between 60 and 75 years old who had recovered from COVID-19. Sequencing was done on a sample of PBMCs or T cells enriched from blood (not recorded which). This chain links TRBV24-1 with TRBJ1-1; 10 bases align to TRBD1. The CDR3 bases are TGTGCCACCAGTGATAGGACAGGGGGGAACACTGAAGCTTTCTTT. This sequence encodes CATSDRTGGNTEAFF.